This T cell receptor (beta chain) was sequenced during a study of T cells in localized non-small cell lung cancer. Clones were read by immunoSEQ multiplex PCR, and TCRdb kept only the in-frame ones, dropping some. The table includes about 15,000 clones, about 80% detected once. Study results and caveats: Higher T cell density in the blood was associated with longer overall survival, whereas higher adjacent-lung clonality associated with shorter survival. Tumor samples were not multi-region, leaving intratumor heterogeneity unexcluded. Highest T cell clonality was seen in uninvolved adjacent lung, surpassing that measured in tumor. Appearance in adjacent lung was seen for a median roughly 50 of the top 100 tumor clones.

Remarks on this clone: The antigen remains unidentified.

This CDR3 comprises 14 residues. The V gene lost 8 bases and the J gene lost 0 bases, with 13 bases spanning the gap. CDR1 and CDR2 (germline): MNHEY, SVGAGI. Sequences were derived from peripheral blood, sampled before any cancer treatment. This sequence joins TRBV6-5 and TRBJ1-1; D unresolved. This TCR was recovered from a female donor at least 60 years old with stage I squamous cell lung carcinoma. The CDR3 loop reads CASRPWTVNTEAFF. CDR3 nucleotide sequence: TGTGCCAGCCGACCATGGACGGTGAACACTGAAGCTTTCTTT.